The 12 T cell receptor beta chains in this list originate from one sample, sequenced in a study of T cell responses to AZD1222 COVID-19 vaccine. Method: immunoSEQ multiplex PCR; TCRdb's copy keeps in-frame clones and lacks some. This table holds approximately 140,000 clones, 90% found once. Sequencing used peripheral blood, obtained 28 days after the second AZD1222 dose. Receptor source: an adult who received the AZD1222 COVID-19 vaccine.

J is TRBJ2-1 and V is TRBV12-3 or TRBV12-4; the D is unclear. Trimming stripped 6 bases from V and 7 bases from J, with 10 bases between. The CDR3 length is 12 residues. CDR3 protein: CASSVLRNEQFF. The CDR3 coding sequence is TGTGCCAGCAGCGTCCTACGGAATGAGCAGTTCTTC.

This sequence joins TRBV3-1 (or the pseudogene TRBV3-2) and TRBJ2-2; D gene ambiguous. Germline lookup yields CDR1 LGHDT and CDR2 YNNKEL (reference sequence). V was clipped by 4 bases and J by 6 bases, with 6 bases between them. The CDR3 extends over 12 amino acids. Here the CDR3 DNA reads TGTGCCAGCAGCCGACCGCCCGGGGAGCTGTTTTTT. Its protein product is CASSRPPGELFF.

J is TRBJ2-3 and V is TRBV5-1; D unresolved. The CDR3 sequence is 14 residues long. V lost 1 base and J lost 2, with 8 bases in between. Germline V gives CDR1 SGHRS, CDR2 YFSETQ. CDR3 nucleotides: TGCGCCAGCAGCTTGTGGGTTATCACAGATACGCAGTATTTT. This translates into CASSLWVITDTQYF.

The J gene is TRBJ1-5, the V gene TRBV21-1; the table's D call, TRBD1, has no DNA check behind it. TRBV21-1 is a pseudogene segment. The CDR3 has 13 residues. This CDR3 is CASRRQGNQPQHF. In DNA form, the CDR3 reads TGTGCCAGCAGGAGACAGGGCAATCAGCCCCAGCATTTT.

The CDR3 DNA reads TGTGCCAGTAGTATCCCCCCGCCCGGCTATGGCTACACCTTC. Residues: CASSIPPPGYGYTF. The J gene is TRBJ1-2, the V gene TRBV19; the D is unclear. The CDR3 is made up of 14 amino acids. V was cut by 3 bases and J by 4 bases, with 12 bases left in between. Per germline, CDR1 LNHDA and CDR2 SQIVND (reference sequence).

The chain has TRBV29-1 and TRBJ2-1, with 15 bases matching TRBD2. J lost 9 bases, V lost 6 bases, and 9 bases had no gene match. Germline CDR1 and CDR2: SQVTM and ANQGSEA. CDR3 size: 15 residues. The CDR3 loop is CSVNGLAGGGFEQFF. CDR3 DNA: TGCAGCGTGAATGGACTAGCGGGAGGGGGGTTTGAGCAGTTCTTC.

The gene calls are TRBV14 and TRBJ2-7; 7 nucleotides agree with TRBD1. V trimming: 2 bases; J trimming: 3 bases; junction bases outside the gene matches: 1. The germline CDR1 and CDR2 sequences are SGHDN and FVKESK. This CDR3 has 13 amino acids. The CDR3 region has the DNA TGTGCCAGCAGCCAAAACAGGGGCTACGAGCAGTACTTC. Translated: CASSQNRGYEQYF.

This clone was counted between two and nine times. This chain uses TRBV2 with TRBJ1-6, with D perhaps matching TRBD1 (5 bases). The CDR3 contains 14 residues. Germline V CDR1 and CDR2: SNHLY, FYNNEI. The germline V and J ends were trimmed by 7 bases and 6 bases, with 13 bases remaining between them. CDR3 sequence reads: CASNQGRSNSPLHF. The CDR3, as DNA: TGTGCCAGCAACCAGGGACGGTCTAATTCACCCCTCCACTTT.

The chain carries TRBV11-3 and TRBJ2-3; no definite D call. With 1 base removed from V and 6 bases from J, the gap between germline ends came to 14 bases. CDR3 length equals 15 residues. Germline V lookup: CDR1 SGHNT, CDR2 YENEEA. This CDR3 reads CASSLGTERLDTQYF. The CDR3, as DNA: TGTGCCAGCAGCTTAGGGACCGAACGACTGGATACGCAGTATTTT. Drawing the rest from reference TRBV11-3 and TRBJ2-3, the complete variable domain is EAGVVQSPRYKIIEKKQPVAFWCNPISGHNTLYWYLQNLGQGPELLIRYENEEAVDDSQLPKDRFSAERLKGVDSTLKIQPAELGDSAVYLCASSLGTERLDTQYFGPGTRLTVL.

Only a few counts were recorded for this clone. The J gene is TRBJ1-4, the V gene TRBV19, with D perhaps TRBD1 (5 bases). The germline V gene encodes CDR1 LNHDA and CDR2 SQIVND (reference sequence). The length of the CDR3 is 15 residues. V lost 3 bases and J 5 bases, leaving 13 bases between the germline ends. The CDR3 DNA reads TGTGCCAGTAGTATCCGGGGGATCGGGAATGAAAAACTGTTTTTT. Translating it yields CASSIRGIGNEKLFF.

The J gene is TRBJ1-2, the V gene TRBV5-8; 11 bases match TRBD1. Germline-derived CDR1 and CDR2 are SGHTS and YDEGEE. V lost 4 bases to trimming and J lost 3 bases; unmatched junction nucleotides: 8. The length of the CDR3 is 16 residues. The CDR3 region has the DNA TGTGCCAGCAGCACCCCCGGGACAGGGGGTGACTATGGCTACACCTTC. Protein product: CASSTPGTGGDYGYTF.

This chain joins TRBV7-9 and TRBJ2-1, with 9 bases that match TRBD2. The CDR3 has 15 amino acids. With V trimmed by 5 bases and J by 5 bases, 7 bases remained unmatched. Germline-derived CDR1 and CDR2 are SEHNR and FQNEAQ (reference sequence). The CDR3 sequence is CASSRRLAGHNEQFF. The CDR3 coding sequence is TGTGCCAGCAGCCGACGTCTAGCGGGACACAATGAGCAGTTCTTC.